The 24 T cell receptor beta chains given below trace back to one sample, sequenced in a study of CD8+ T cells in alopecia areata. Treatment given: oral pan-JAK inhibitor, 5-10 mg twice daily. Reverse transcription of extracted RNA yielded cDNA, which provided the sequencing template. The method was immunoSEQ multiplex PCR; TCRdb's version includes in-frame clones alone and lacks a portion of them. The repertoire holds approximately 180,000 clones, with roughly 60% as singletons. The sequenced sample was CD4+ T cells sorted from blood, obtained at week 24, from a patient treated with tofacitinib. These receptors were taken from a human donor with alopecia areata.

In this sample, this clone turned up a few times. The chain uses TRBV5-1 and TRBJ1-2; 10 bases align to TRBD1. The V gene end was trimmed by 4 bases and the J gene end by 8 bases; junction bases not matched to a gene: 5. The germline CDR1 and CDR2 sequences are SGHRS and YFSETQ. The CDR3 length is 13 residues. Here the CDR3 reads CASSGTGEQGYTF. CDR3 bases: TGCGCCAGCAGCGGGACAGGGGAACAAGGCTACACCTTC.

This clone was counted a few times. V is TRBV7-8 and J is TRBJ1-2; weak D call: TRBD1 (6 bases). From germline, CDR1 is SGHVS and CDR2 FQNEAQ. Trimming removed 3 bases at V and 8 bases at J, with 13 bases between. This CDR3 is built from 13 residues. The CDR3 reads CASSFRGAEGYTF. For the CDR3, the DNA is TGTGCCAGCAGCTTCAGGGGTGCAGAGGGCTACACCTTC.

The chain carries TRBV7-2 and TRBJ2-7; 8 bases agree with TRBD2. CDR1 and CDR2 (germline): SGHTA, FQGNSA. Trimming removed 3 bases from V and 2 bases from J; junction bases left unmatched: 9. CDR3 length: 16 residues. CDR3 loop: CASSFGASGFPYEQYF. CDR3 DNA: TGTGCCAGCAGCTTCGGGGCTAGCGGGTTCCCCTACGAGCAGTACTTC.

Ten or more counts support this clone. This chain uses TRBV14 with TRBJ1-1; D unresolved. Germline V lookup: CDR1 SGHDN, CDR2 FVKESK. V lost 6 bases to trimming and J lost 5 bases, with 16 bases between them. The CDR3 spans 14 residues. The CDR3 coding sequence is TGTGCCAGCAGTAGAAGCAGGTCGTCAACTGAAGCTTTCTTT. Translated, it gives CASSRSRSSTEAFF.

The gene calls are TRBV4-1 and TRBJ2-1; D remains unclear. The CDR3 length is 15 residues. CDR1 and CDR2 from the germline V gene are MGHRA and YSYEKL. The V gene lost 1 base and the J gene lost 3 bases, with 10 bases spanning the gap. CDR3 residues: CASSQAYPNYNEQFF. In DNA form, the CDR3 reads TGCGCCAGCAGCCAAGCCTATCCGAACTACAATGAGCAGTTCTTC.

This clone was found many times. This chain connects TRBV7-6 to TRBJ2-3; TRBD2 matches at 12 bases. The CDR3 runs to 15 residues. Germline V CDR1 and CDR2: SGHVS, FNYEAQ. V was pared by 1 base and J by 9 bases, with 5 bases of the junction left unmatched. CDR3 bases: TGTGCCAGCAGCTTAGACCCGACTAGCGGGGGAACGCAGTATTTT. This codes for CASSLDPTSGGTQYF.

Only a few counts were recorded for this clone. The chain is built from TRBV5-1 and TRBJ1-1; D gene unclear. The germline V and J ends were trimmed by 3 bases and 0 bases, with 9 bases remaining between them. From germline, CDR1 is SGHRS and CDR2 YFSETQ. The CDR3 contains 14 residues. CDR3 coding DNA: TGCGCCAGCAGCTCAACCAGCCTGAACACTGAAGCTTTCTTT. Translating gives CASSSTSLNTEAFF.

The rearrangement uses TRBV7-2 and TRBJ1-5; 8 bases align to TRBD1. CDR1 SGHTA and CDR2 FQGNSA come from the germline V gene. This CDR3 is built from 15 residues. The V segment lost 2 bases and the J segment 1 base; nucleotides outside the gene matches: 1. The CDR3 region has the DNA TGTGCCAGCAGCTTACGACAGGGGAGCAATCAGCCCCAGCATTTT. This gives the protein CASSLRQGSNQPQHF.

The rearrangement uses TRBV29-1 and TRBJ2-3; 8 bases line up with TRBD2. V trimming: 1 base; J trimming: 2 bases; junction bases outside the gene matches: 5. The length of the CDR3 is 15 residues. Germline V gene sequence: CDR1 SQVTM, CDR2 ANQGSEA. The CDR3, as DNA: TGCAGCGTTGAAGTAAGCGGGGGCCTCACAGATACGCAGTATTTT. This translates into CSVEVSGGLTDTQYF.

Comment on this clone: The sample carries other DNA sequences with the same CDR3. V gene TRBV5-1 combines with J gene TRBJ2-1; the D is unclear. Looked up from germline, CDR1 is SGHRS and CDR2 is YFSETQ. V dropped 0 bases and J dropped 3 bases, with 4 bases sitting between them. The CDR3 has 13 residues. CDR3 residues: CASSLDSYNEQFF. CDR3 nucleotide sequence: TGCGCCAGCAGCTTGGATAGCTACAATGAGCAGTTCTTC.

The V and J genes are TRBV5-1 and TRBJ2-7; 7 bases align to TRBD2. V lost 2 bases to trimming and J lost 4 bases; unmatched junction nucleotides: 0. Germline lookup yields CDR1 SGHRS and CDR2 YFSETQ. The CDR3 has 12 amino acids. The CDR3 is CASSFGGYEQYF. The CDR3 DNA follows: TGCGCCAGCAGCTTCGGGGGGTACGAGCAGTACTTC.

The chain carries TRBV29-1 and TRBJ2-1; unclear D gene. Trimming cost V 8 bases and J 4 bases, with 18 bases left between them. Germline V lookup: CDR1 SQVTM, CDR2 ANQGSEA. This CDR3 contains 14 residues. The CDR3 bases are TGCAGCCTCGTACCTTTCCTGGGATACAATGAGCAGTTCTTC. It specifies CSLVPFLGYNEQFF.

This chain uses TRBV19 with TRBJ2-3, with 7 nucleotides matching TRBD2. The J segment lost 2 bases and the V segment lost 3 bases, leaving 8 bases of the junction unmatched. Germline loops: CDR1 LNHDA, CDR2 SQIVND (reference sequence). CDR3 size: 16 residues. Here the CDR3 DNA reads TGTGCCAGTAGTATCGGTCCTAGCGGCCCCACAGATACGCAGTATTTT. It is translated as CASSIGPSGPTDTQYF.

The chain employs TRBV30 and TRBJ1-4; 9 nucleotides agree with TRBD1. V dropped 1 base and J dropped 11; count of bases not matched to a gene: 5. CDR1 and CDR2 from the germline V gene are GTSNPN and SVGIG (reference sequence). There are 13 residues in the CDR3. The chain's CDR3 is CAWSGVGQGKLFF. Here the CDR3 DNA reads TGTGCCTGGAGTGGAGTGGGACAGGGTAAACTGTTTTTT.

The chain is built from TRBV6-6 and TRBJ1-4, with D hard to call. The germline V and J ends were trimmed by 6 bases and 8 bases, with 10 bases remaining between them. The CDR3 extends over 12 amino acids. Germline CDR1 MNHNY, CDR2 SVGAGI (reference sequence). In DNA form, the CDR3 reads TGTGCCAGCAGCTATGGAGGCGAAAAACTGTTTTTT. Translating it yields CASSYGGEKLFF.

V usage is TRBV30 and J usage is TRBJ2-5, with D unresolved. Per germline, CDR1 GTSNPN and CDR2 SVGIG (reference sequence). Trimming cost V 0 bases and J 4 bases, with 6 bases left between them. The CDR3 is made up of 12 amino acids. CDR3 nucleotide sequence: TGTGCCTGGAGTGTACGAGCAGAGACCCAGTACTTC. As protein: CAWSVRAETQYF.

V is TRBV27 and J is TRBJ1-2; D possibly corresponds to TRBD1 (5 bases). CDR1 is MNHEY, CDR2 SMNVEV, per germline (reference sequence). Between the trimmed V and J ends, which lost 5 bases and 8 bases, there was a span of 21 bases. The CDR3 length is 15 residues. The CDR3 protein is CASSPRWTGVEGYTF. Here the CDR3 DNA reads TGTGCCAGCAGTCCGCGATGGACGGGGGTGGAGGGCTACACCTTC.

This clone has more than one count but fewer than ten. The chain combines TRBV29-1 with TRBJ2-7; no definite D call. Germline values: CDR1 SQVTM, CDR2 ANQGSEA. CDR3 length equals 12 residues. Trimming removed 4 bases at V and 0 bases at J, with 7 bases between. The CDR3 DNA reads as TGCAGCGTTGCCCAAGACTCCTACGAGCAGTACTTC. Protein: CSVAQDSYEQYF.

The chain combines TRBV30 with TRBJ1-2; D is unclear. The CDR3 runs to 12 residues. V was pared by 6 bases and J by 4 bases, with 12 bases between. The germline gives CDR1 GTSNPN, CDR2 SVGIG (reference sequence). In DNA form, the CDR3 reads TGTGCCTGCCAACCCGGCACCTATGGCTACACCTTC. It yields the protein CACQPGTYGYTF.

The gene calls are TRBV30 and TRBJ1-1; weak D call: TRBD1 (6 bases). CDR1 is GTSNPN, CDR2 SVGIG, per germline (reference sequence). The CDR3 sequence is 14 residues long. With 2 bases removed from V and 1 base from J, the gap between germline ends came to 11 bases. CDR3 amino acids: CAWSTTGRNTEAFF. The DNA for the CDR3 is TGTGCCTGGAGTACGACAGGTCGGAACACTGAAGCTTTCTTT.

The chain joins TRBV15 to TRBJ2-5; 9 nucleotides agree with TRBD1. Germline lookup yields CDR1 LNHNV and CDR2 YYDKDF (reference sequence). Trimming at V came to 5 bases and at J to 1 base, leaving 5 bases not matched to a gene. There are 15 residues in the CDR3. In DNA form, the CDR3 reads TGTGCCACCAGCGGGGACAGGGATATCCAAGAGACCCAGTACTTC. Translating gives CATSGDRDIQETQYF.

The J gene is TRBJ1-4, the V gene TRBV30, with D perhaps matching TRBD1 (5 bases). Deletions cut 1 base from V and 8 bases from J, with 11 bases between. The germline V gene has CDR1 GTSNPN and CDR2 SVGIG (reference sequence). CDR3 length: 13 amino acids. In nucleotides, the CDR3 is TGTGCCTGGAGTGGAGGGGATCGGGAAAAACTGTTTTTT. As protein: CAWSGGDREKLFF. Full variable domain (missing parts from reference TRBV30 and TRBJ1-4): SQTIHQWPATLVQPVGSPLSLECTVEGTSNPNLYWYRQAAGRGLQLLFYSVGIGQISSEVPQNLSASRPQDRQFILSSKKLLLSDSGFYLCAWSGGDREKLFFGSGTQLSVL.

This clone was seen only a few times. The same CDR3 arises from other DNA sequences in this sample as well. The chain combines TRBV29-1 with TRBJ1-1; D gene uncertain. Germline V lookup: CDR1 SQVTM, CDR2 ANQGSEA. The CDR3 has 13 amino acids. V lost 1 base and J lost 0, with 6 bases in between. This CDR3 is CSVEGRVNTEAFF. The CDR3, as DNA: TGCAGCGTTGAAGGCCGGGTGAACACTGAAGCTTTCTTT. The whole variable domain, remainder taken from reference TRBV29-1 and TRBJ1-1, is SAVISQKPSRDICQRGTSLTIQCQVDSQVTMMFWYRQQPGQSLTLIATANQGSEATYESGFVIDKFPISRPNLTFSTLTVSNMSPEDSSIYLCSVEGRVNTEAFFGQGTRLTVV.

This sequence joins TRBV30 and TRBJ1-2; no definite D call. There are 14 residues in the CDR3. V was pared by 2 bases and J by 1 base, with 11 bases between. Germline V gives CDR1 GTSNPN, CDR2 SVGIG (reference sequence). The CDR3 sequence: CAWSLRKLNYGYTF. CDR3 nucleotides: TGTGCCTGGAGTCTGCGGAAACTTAACTATGGCTACACCTTC.